The rows below give T cell receptor beta chains drawn from one sample of a study of blood T cell repertoires in COVID-19. Data came from immunoSEQ multiplex PCR; TCRdb stores just in-frame clones and leaves some out. The profile covers fewer than 150,000 clones, with approximately 84% appearing a single time and around 8.6% taken by the ten largest. What was sequenced was peripheral blood. The receptors were gathered from a human donor in a cohort sampled during active COVID-19. CDR3s include the opening cysteine and the closing phenylalanine or tryptophan. The D gene is left open where the match is weak. Where a row states a size, it is once, few, many or the class of an expanded clone; other rows omit it.

V: TRBV6-1; size: NA; J: TRBJ2-7; length: 17; D: NA; CDR3: CASSEFLRGTGGYEQYF; DNA: TGTGCCAGCAGTGAATTCCTAAGGGGGACGGGGGGCTACGAGCAGTACTTC
V: TRBV14; size: NA; J: TRBJ2-3; length: 12; D: NA; CDR3: CASSSFTDTQYF; DNA: TGTGCCAGCAGCTCATTCACAGATACGCAGTATTTT
V: TRBV28; size: NA; J: TRBJ1-1; length: 12; D: NA; CDR3: CASSDTNTEAFF; DNA: TGTGCCAGCAGTGACACGAACACTGAAGCTTTCTTT
V: TRBV2; size: NA; J: TRBJ2-5; length: 10; D: NA; CDR3: CASSARTQYF; DNA: TGTGCCAGCAGTGCGAGGACCCAGTACTTC
V: TRBV6-5; size: NA; J: TRBJ2-7; length: 13; D: NA; CDR3: CATKGDKSYEQYF; DNA: TGTGCCACAAAAGGGGACAAATCCTACGAGCAGTACTTC
V: TRBV19; size: once; J: TRBJ2-3; length: 15; D: TRBD2; CDR3: CASSIKRGGADTQYF; DNA: TGTGCCAGTAGTATAAAGCGGGGGGGTGCAGATACGCAGTATTTT
V: TRBV9; size: NA; J: TRBJ2-2; length: 15; D: TRBD1; CDR3: CASSPRTGETGELFF; DNA: TGTGCCAGCAGCCCTAGGACAGGGGAGACCGGGGAGCTGTTTTTT
V: TRBV5-1; size: NA; J: TRBJ2-1; length: 18; D: NA; CDR3: CASSLDGLPGLELNEQFF; DNA: TGCGCCAGCAGCTTGGATGGATTACCGGGACTTGAGTTGAATGAGCAGTTCTTC
V: TRBV9; size: NA; J: TRBJ2-2; length: 16; D: TRBD1; CDR3: CASSDRGLPDTGELFF; DNA: TGTGCCAGCAGCGACAGGGGCCTCCCTGACACCGGGGAGCTGTTTTTT
V: TRBV28; size: once; J: TRBJ1-4; length: 15; D: NA; CDR3: CASRRRGVANEKLFF; DNA: TGTGCCAGCAGAAGAAGGGGTGTTGCTAATGAAAAACTGTTTTTT
V: TRBV2; size: NA; J: TRBJ1-5; length: 15; D: NA; CDR3: CASSEAQGWNQPQHF; DNA: TGTGCCAGCAGTGAAGCACAGGGCTGGAATCAGCCCCAGCATTTT
V: TRBV24-1; size: NA; J: TRBJ1-2; length: 14; D: TRBD1; CDR3: CATSDSGQGPSYTF; DNA: TGTGCCACCAGTGACTCGGGACAGGGCCCTAGCTACACCTTC
V: TRBV5-1; size: NA; J: TRBJ1-6; length: 14; D: NA; CDR3: CASSFRGYNSPLHF; DNA: TGCGCCAGCAGCTTCCGGGGGTATAATTCACCCCTCCACTTT
V: TRBV6-4; size: NA; J: TRBJ2-3; length: 15; D: NA; CDR3: CASSDSAGSTDTQYF; DNA: TGTGCCAGCAGTGACTCCGCAGGGAGCACAGATACGCAGTATTTT
V: TRBV6-5; size: NA; J: TRBJ1-3; length: 13; D: NA; CDR3: CASSLPGGNTIYF; DNA: TGTGCCAGCAGTTTACCGGGAGGAAACACCATATATTTT
V: TRBV5-5; size: NA; J: TRBJ1-2; length: 16; D: TRBD1; CDR3: CASSLEVTGSNYGYTF; DNA: TGTGCCAGCAGCTTGGAGGTGACAGGGTCTAACTATGGCTACACCTTC
V: TRBV27; size: NA; J: TRBJ1-2; length: 16; D: NA; CDR3: CASSLSTVRGAGGYTF; DNA: TGTGCCAGCAGTTTATCTACGGTTCGGGGGGCGGGTGGCTACACCTTC
V: TRBV4-1; size: NA; J: TRBJ1-5; length: 14; D: TRBD1; CDR3: CASRRQGVNQPQHF; DNA: TGCGCCAGCAGACGACAGGGGGTCAATCAGCCCCAGCATTTT
V: TRBV19; size: NA; J: TRBJ1-1; length: 12; D: NA; CDR3: CASSRGYTEAFF; DNA: TGTGCCAGTAGTCGAGGGTACACTGAAGCTTTCTTT
V: TRBV5-4; size: once; J: TRBJ1-1; length: 14; D: NA; CDR3: CASSPGHLNTEAFF; DNA: TGTGCCAGCTCCCCGGGACACTTGAACACTGAAGCTTTCTTT
V: TRBV5-8; size: NA; J: TRBJ1-1; length: 13; D: NA; CDR3: CASSLRRGAVAFF; DNA: TGTGCCAGCAGCTTGAGGCGGGGGGCGGTCGCTTTCTTT
V: TRBV29-1; size: NA; J: TRBJ2-1; length: 14; D: TRBD2; CDR3: CSVQRGGNYNEQFF; DNA: TGCAGCGTTCAGCGGGGGGGAAACTACAATGAGCAGTTCTTC
V: TRBV2; size: NA; J: TRBJ2-7; length: 14; D: TRBD1; CDR3: CASWKQGSRYEQYF; DNA: TGTGCCAGCTGGAAACAGGGGTCTCGCTACGAGCAGTACTTC
V: TRBV7-9; size: NA; J: TRBJ2-1; length: 14; D: TRBD1; CDR3: CASSPGTGENEQFF; DNA: TGTGCCAGCAGCCCGGGGACAGGGGAAAATGAGCAGTTCTTC
V: TRBV5-1; size: NA; J: TRBJ2-3; length: 12; D: NA; CDR3: CASSLSSDTQYF; DNA: TGCGCCAGCAGCTTGTCGTCAGATACGCAGTATTTT
V: TRBV25-1; size: NA; J: TRBJ2-3; length: 15; D: NA; CDR3: CASSESNRVSDTQYF; DNA: TGTGCCAGCAGTGAATCTAACAGGGTGTCAGATACGCAGTATTTT
V: TRBV28; size: NA; J: TRBJ1-1; length: 16; D: TRBD1; CDR3: CASSRMTGRQNTEAFF; DNA: TGTGCCAGCAGTCGCATGACAGGGCGTCAGAACACTGAAGCTTTCTTT
V: TRBV28; size: NA; J: TRBJ2-7; length: 13; D: TRBD1; CDR3: CASSRDRGYEQYF; DNA: TGTGCCAGCAGCAGGGACAGGGGCTACGAGCAGTACTTC
V: TRBV5-4; size: NA; J: TRBJ2-1; length: 16; D: TRBD1; CDR3: CASSLPLRDRVNEQFF; DNA: TGTGCCAGCAGCTTGCCTCTACGGGACAGGGTTAATGAGCAGTTCTTC
V: TRBV25-1; size: NA; J: TRBJ2-5; length: 14; D: TRBD2; CDR3: CASSEWGGSETQYF; DNA: TGTGCCAGCAGTGAATGGGGGGGAAGCGAGACCCAGTACTTC
V: TRBV19; size: once; J: TRBJ2-5; length: 14; D: NA; CDR3: CASTDTGLGETQYF; DNA: TGTGCCAGTACTGACACAGGGTTAGGGGAGACCCAGTACTTC
V: TRBV6-5; size: few; J: TRBJ1-5; length: 13; D: NA; CDR3: CASSRDINQPQHF; DNA: TGTGCCAGCAGTCGGGACATCAATCAGCCCCAGCATTTT
V: TRBV10-2; size: few; J: TRBJ2-7; length: 15; D: NA; CDR3: CASSESNRGTYEQYF; DNA: TGCGCCAGCAGTGAGTCGAATAGGGGGACCTACGAGCAGTACTTC
V: TRBV20-1; size: NA; J: TRBJ1-1; length: 15; D: NA; CDR3: CSASRGGWQSTEAFF; DNA: TGCAGTGCTAGTCGGGGTGGGTGGCAGAGCACTGAAGCTTTCTTT
V: TRBV19; size: NA; J: TRBJ1-5; length: 16; D: TRBD1; CDR3: CASSPLGQGSSQPQHF; DNA: TGTGCCAGTAGCCCCCTGGGACAGGGCTCCAGCCAGCCCCAGCATTTT
V: TRBV7-9; size: NA; J: TRBJ1-1; length: 14; D: NA; CDR3: CASSLGTSNTEAFF; DNA: TGTGCCAGCAGCTTAGGGACTTCGAACACTGAAGCTTTCTTT
V: TRBV6-6; size: NA; J: TRBJ2-1; length: 15; D: TRBD1; CDR3: CASSSLAGGYNEQFF; DNA: TGTGCCAGCAGTTCCCTCGCAGGGGGATACAATGAGCAGTTCTTC
V: TRBV18; size: NA; J: TRBJ1-4; length: 14; D: TRBD1; CDR3: CASSRGQGGEKLFF; DNA: TGTGCCAGCTCTCGGGGACAGGGCGGTGAAAAACTGTTTTTT
V: TRBV7-9; size: few; J: TRBJ2-7; length: 16; D: TRBD1; CDR3: CASSFLSTGERNEQYF; DNA: TGTGCCAGCAGCTTTTTGTCGACAGGGGAACGAAACGAGCAGTACTTC
V: TRBV28; size: NA; J: TRBJ2-5; length: 15; D: TRBD2; CDR3: CASSLPGGGAETQYF; DNA: TGTGCCAGCAGCCTCCCGGGCGGGGGGGCCGAGACCCAGTACTTC
V: TRBV19; size: NA; J: TRBJ2-2; length: 14; D: TRBD1; CDR3: CASTRDRGTGELFF; DNA: TGTGCCAGTACTAGGGACAGGGGGACCGGGGAGCTGTTTTTT
V: TRBV10-3; size: NA; J: TRBJ1-6; length: 17; D: NA; CDR3: CAISEKQASSYNSPLHF; DNA: TGTGCCATCAGTGAGAAGCAGGCGAGCTCCTATAATTCACCCCTCCACTTT
V: TRBV24-1; size: NA; J: TRBJ2-2; length: 15; D: TRBD2; CDR3: CATSEAGGSHGELFF; DNA: TGTGCCACCAGTGAAGCGGGGGGATCTCACGGGGAGCTGTTTTTT
V: TRBV7-2; size: NA; J: TRBJ2-1; length: 16; D: TRBD2; CDR3: CASSFITSGSYNEQFF; DNA: TGTGCCAGCAGCTTTATCACTAGCGGCTCCTACAATGAGCAGTTCTTC
V: TRBV11-3; size: NA; J: TRBJ2-1; length: 15; D: TRBD1; CDR3: CASSLEQGAGNEQFF; DNA: TGTGCCAGCAGCTTAGAACAGGGGGCTGGGAATGAGCAGTTCTTC
V: TRBV7-9; size: NA; J: TRBJ2-3; length: 13; D: NA; CDR3: CASSFGVTDTQYF; DNA: TGTGCCAGCAGCTTTGGAGTTACAGATACGCAGTATTTT
V: TRBV27; size: NA; J: TRBJ1-6; length: 15; D: TRBD1; CDR3: CASSFTGGGNSPLHF; DNA: TGTGCCAGCAGTTTCACAGGGGGCGGAAATTCACCCCTCCACTTT
V: TRBV19; size: NA; J: TRBJ1-1; length: 15; D: NA; CDR3: CASSIYSTANTEAFF; DNA: TGTGCCAGTAGTATATATTCGACAGCGAACACTGAAGCTTTCTTT
V: TRBV27; size: NA; J: TRBJ2-7; length: 14; D: TRBD1; CDR3: CASSLLQGSYEQYF; DNA: TGTGCCAGCAGTTTATTACAGGGGTCCTACGAGCAGTACTTC
V: TRBV19; size: NA; J: TRBJ1-3; length: 14; D: NA; CDR3: CASSIGGSGNTIYF; DNA: TGTGCCAGTAGTATCGGTGGCTCTGGAAACACCATATATTTT
V: TRBV5-6; size: once; J: TRBJ2-1; length: 11; D: NA; CDR3: CASRDIDEQFF; DNA: TGTGCCAGCAGAGACATTGATGAGCAGTTCTTC
V: TRBV7-9; size: few; J: TRBJ1-5; length: 17; D: TRBD1; CDR3: CASSLDWGTGANQPQHF; DNA: TGTGCCAGCAGCTTAGATTGGGGGACAGGGGCCAATCAGCCCCAGCATTTT
V: TRBV5-1; size: NA; J: TRBJ1-3; length: 14; D: NA; CDR3: CASKSGISGNTIYF; DNA: TGCGCCAGCAAGTCAGGCATTTCTGGAAACACCATATATTTT
V: TRBV24-1; size: NA; J: TRBJ2-3; length: 17; D: TRBD1; CDR3: CATSDGIDRAGTDTQYF; DNA: TGTGCCACCAGTGATGGTATCGACAGGGCCGGGACAGATACGCAGTATTTT
V: TRBV28; size: NA; J: TRBJ1-6; length: 12; D: NA; CDR3: CASSAGASPLHF; DNA: TGTGCCAGCAGCGCAGGGGCTTCACCCCTCCACTTT
V: TRBV7-9; size: NA; J: TRBJ2-7; length: 17; D: TRBD2; CDR3: CASSLGASGGRGYEQYF; DNA: TGTGCCAGCAGCTTAGGGGCTAGCGGGGGCCGGGGGTACGAGCAGTACTTC
V: TRBV19; size: few; J: TRBJ2-2; length: 15; D: TRBD2; CDR3: CASSILAGNTGELFF; DNA: TGTGCCAGTAGTATTCTAGCGGGGAACACCGGGGAGCTGTTTTTT
V: TRBV6-5; size: NA; J: TRBJ2-2; length: 16; D: TRBD1; CDR3: CASSSMTGTGTGELFF; DNA: TGTGCCAGCAGTTCCATGACCGGGACAGGCACCGGGGAGCTGTTTTTT